This T cell receptor beta chain was sequenced during a study of Graves' ophthalmopathy and Graves' hyperthyroidism (dated by TCRdb to 2016 to 2018). Concerning the study at large: Peripheral blood was collected at initial diagnosis, before any treatment. In total, 135 blood samples were TCR-sequenced: fewer than 50 ophthalmopathy, approximately 75 hyperthyroidism and about 17 hyperthyroidism-to-ophthalmopathy patients. To explore V-J signatures that separate ophthalmopathy from hyperthyroidism, a discovery set of about 100 patients was enrolled, consisting of fewer than 45 with ophthalmopathy and roughly 59 with stable hyperthyroidism. In about six hyperthyroidism patients, the T-cell repertoires found in thyroid tissue were compared with those found in blood. The independent validation cohort included 18 to 20 hyperthyroidism patients plus 17 patients who later progressed from hyperthyroidism to ophthalmopathy. The study used TCR beta repertoire signatures to distinguish Graves' ophthalmopathy from Graves' hyperthyroidism and to predict progression to ophthalmopathy. Once sampling was done, hyperthyroidism patients were given methimazole at a starting dose of 30 mg daily, while ophthalmopathy patients were given high-dose intravenous methylprednisolone.

For repertoire sequencing, the TCR beta CDR3 regions were amplified from RNA transcripts. The first round was an RT-PCR using HTBI primers with the Qiagen OneStep RT-PCR kit, and this first round was followed by a second-round multiplex PCR, then size selection and purification. Libraries were sequenced on an Illumina HiSeq2000 using paired-end 100 bp reads. The authors processed their data as follows. Reads were processed with SOAPnuke, discarding reads with adapters, uncalled bases, mean Phred below 15, or no exact constant-primer or identifier match. High-quality paired reads were merged with COPE v1.2.5. Each unique nucleotide sequence was defined as a clonotype, and clonotypes were aligned to IMGT TRB V, D and J references with MiTCR v1.1. Only V-J combinations with frequency above 0.0001 were analysed, covering more than 99% of repertoires. A TCR clonal expansion and chaos score per V-J combination was defined as the ratio of F50 clonal expansion to chaos observed in the TCRdist matrix. Features were reduced by Welch's t-statistics and random forest to around 13 V-J combinations, which fed a naive Bayes classifier. Thyroid-blood repertoire similarity was quantified with the Morisita-Horn index. TCRdb took the public reads, trimmed them with fastp at Q25, ran MiXCR for clone calling and kept in-frame beta chains. CDR3 protein duplicates are merged, each entry listing the most common genes and DNA. It is TCRdb's table, rather than the study itself, that gives the V and J calls and clone size. This sample comprises almost 750,000 distinct CDR3 sequences, about 44% of them detected only once. 35% to 55% of the sample is in the top ten clones.

The junction carries 15 bases between V and J, which are trimmed by 0 bases and 7 bases respectively. Via the germline V gene, CDR1 is SGHDN and CDR2 FVKESK. Spanning cysteine to phenylalanine, the CDR3 consists of 15 amino acids. Only the CDR3 region is kept as DNA, spanning 45 bases read in frame from base 1. On the study overall, not on this receptor specifically: In cross-validation, the 13-signature model distinguished ophthalmopathy from stable hyperthyroidism with approximately 88% sensitivity and about 84% specificity, and in the test set the corresponding values were around 78% and 73%. In validation, the model predicted ophthalmopathy progression with about 71% sensitivity and 72% to 80% specificity; approximately 12 predicted patients were CT-confirmed with GO in a median of approximately 6.5 months. Sample size was not predetermined statistically, and investigators were not blinded to group allocation. Most expanded thyroid clonotypes with a frequency above 0.001 also appeared in blood, which suggests that blood repertoires may reflect the immune response in the thyroid.

Ophthalmopathy patients were characterized by moderately to severely active disease, a Clinical Activity Score of at least 3, a NOSPECS grade of at least 4, and a disease duration under 3 months. Patients were excluded if they had other autoimmune diseases, uncontrolled infections, pregnancy or lactation. Clinical symptoms, serum thyroxine, TRAb, thyroid ultrasound and orbital computed tomography formed the basis of the diagnosis. Using Ficoll-Paque density gradient centrifugation, PBMCs were isolated from approximately 11 ml of fresh peripheral blood. Total RNA was extracted using Trizol reagent, and RNA quality was checked on an Agilent 2100 Bioanalyzer. As for this clonotype: The antigen it binds to is not known. Base qualities are not provided; no much larger clone lies one nucleotide away.

The V gene is TRBV14 and the J gene is TRBJ1-2; the D gene is perhaps TRBD1, from 6 matching bases. Sequenced material: peripheral blood. This clonotype was obtained from an adult man with Graves' ophthalmopathy. The CDR3 here reads CASSQDGGAGTGYTF. DNA sequence: TGTGCCAGCAGCCAAGATGGGGGGGCAGGGACTGGCTACACCTTC.